Described below is a single TCR beta chain sequence and its context. Its antigen is unidentified. This sample stems from a study of cytomegalovirus exposure and HLA in healthy donors. Study-wide results and limits: After further analysis at a later stage, 16,951 TCR beta sequences were associated with HLA alleles at 0.05 false discovery rate.

The PCR ran on 60 Vbeta and 13 Jbeta primers. The method was immunoSEQ multiplex PCR; TCRdb's version includes in-frame clones alone and lacks a portion of them. The table includes around 150,000 clones, 70% to 90% detected once. This clonotype originated in a man younger than 35 in good health and CMV-seropositive. The specimen sequenced was PBMCs.

In DNA, the CDR3 is TGTGCCAGCAGCTTGGATTACTTTGAAGCTTTCTTT. Translating it yields CASSLDYFEAFF. This chain uses TRBV5-4 with TRBJ1-1; D is uncertain. This CDR3 is 12 amino acids long. Trimming pared 0 bases from V and 7 bases from J, leaving 7 bases between. The V gene's germline CDR1 is SGHNT and CDR2 YYREEE (reference sequence).